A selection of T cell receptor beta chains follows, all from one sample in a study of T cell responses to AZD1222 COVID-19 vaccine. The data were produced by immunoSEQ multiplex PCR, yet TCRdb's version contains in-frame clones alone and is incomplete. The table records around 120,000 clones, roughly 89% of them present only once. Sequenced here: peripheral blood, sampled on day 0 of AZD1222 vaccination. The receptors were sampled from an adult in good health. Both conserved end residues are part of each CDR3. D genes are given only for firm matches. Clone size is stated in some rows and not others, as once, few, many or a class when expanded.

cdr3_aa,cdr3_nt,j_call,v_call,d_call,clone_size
CASSRTPGVTDTQYF,TGTGCCAGCAGCCGGACCCCCGGTGTGACAGATACGCAGTATTTT,TRBJ2-3,TRBV7-7,NA,NA
CASSLGQGWEQYF,TGTGCCAGCAGCTTGGGACAGGGGTGGGAGCAGTACTTC,TRBJ2-7,TRBV5-6,TRBD1,NA
CASSLNNEQFF,TGTGCCAGCAGCTTAAACAATGAGCAGTTCTTC,TRBJ2-1,TRBV6-5,NA,NA
CASSPGGFSNQPQHF,TGTGCCAGCTCACCTGGTGGATTTAGCAATCAGCCCCAGCATTTT,TRBJ1-5,TRBV18,NA,NA
CASSKGQPRVGGGANVLTF,TGTGCCAGCAGCAAGGGACAGCCCCGTGTGGGTGGCGGGGCCAACGTCCTGACTTTC,TRBJ2-6,TRBV7-8,TRBD1,NA
CAWSVLERGYTDTQYF,TGTGCCTGGAGTGTACTGGAACGGGGGTACACAGATACGCAGTATTTT,TRBJ2-3,TRBV30,NA,NA
CASSQKTGTAFF,TGTGCCAGCAGCCAGAAAACAGGGACGGCTTTCTTT,TRBJ1-1,TRBV5-4,NA,NA
CASSPDPPGVTAKNIQYF,TGTGCCAGTAGTCCAGACCCCCCCGGAGTAACAGCCAAAAACATTCAGTACTTC,TRBJ2-4,TRBV19,NA,NA
CASSEQANYGYTF,TGTGCCAGCAGTGAACAAGCTAACTATGGCTACACCTTC,TRBJ1-2,TRBV2,NA,NA
CASSLSGRAYEQYF,TGTGCCAGCAGCTTATCCGGGAGGGCCTACGAGCAGTACTTC,TRBJ2-7,TRBV7-6,TRBD2,NA
CASSRVAPDRSREQYF,TGTGCCAGCAGCCGCGTGGCCCCGGACCGGTCTAGGGAGCAGTACTTC,TRBJ2-7,TRBV11-2,NA,NA
CASRPLAGGKNSYEQYF,TGTGCCAGCCGTCCACTAGCGGGAGGAAAAAACTCCTACGAGCAGTACTTC,TRBJ2-7,TRBV11-2,TRBD2,NA
CASRQAGGPYEQYF,TGTGCCAGCAGACAAGCGGGGGGACCCTACGAGCAGTACTTC,TRBJ2-7,TRBV3-1/TRBV3-2,TRBD2,once
CASSQVRGAATYGYTF,TGCGCCAGCAGCCAAGTAAGGGGGGCTGCTACCTATGGCTACACCTTC,TRBJ1-2,TRBV4-1,NA,NA
CASSEMRGLGNTEAFF,TGTGCCAGCAGTGAGATGAGGGGGCTAGGGAACACTGAAGCTTTCTTT,TRBJ1-1,TRBV25-1,TRBD1,NA
CAISDHYEQYF,TGTGCCATCAGTGATCACTACGAGCAGTACTTC,TRBJ2-7,TRBV10-3,NA,NA